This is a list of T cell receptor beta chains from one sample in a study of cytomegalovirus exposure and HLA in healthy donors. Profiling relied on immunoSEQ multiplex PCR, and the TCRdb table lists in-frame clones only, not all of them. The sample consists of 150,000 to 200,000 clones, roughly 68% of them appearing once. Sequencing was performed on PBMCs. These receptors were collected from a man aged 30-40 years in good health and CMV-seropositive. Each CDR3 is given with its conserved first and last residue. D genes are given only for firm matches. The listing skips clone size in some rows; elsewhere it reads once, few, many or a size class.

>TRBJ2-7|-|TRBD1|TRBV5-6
CASRQGYNEQYF
TGTGCCAGTAGACAGGGGTACAACGAGCAGTACTTC
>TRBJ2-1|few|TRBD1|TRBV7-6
CASSADRGNEQFF
TGTGCCAGCAGCGCGGACAGGGGAAATGAGCAGTTCTTC
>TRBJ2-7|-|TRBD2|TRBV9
CASSVSGGSSYEQYF
TGTGCCAGCAGCGTTAGCGGGGGGAGCTCCTACGAGCAGTACTTC
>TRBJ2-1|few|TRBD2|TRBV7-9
CSSSSGTSGPSSYNEQFF
TGTTCCAGCAGCTCCGGGACTAGCGGACCGAGCTCCTACAATGAGCAGTTCTTC
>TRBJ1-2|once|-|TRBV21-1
CASSKAYVRYPNYGYTF
TGTGCCAGCAGCAAAGCCTATGTTCGGTACCCGAACTATGGCTACACCTTC
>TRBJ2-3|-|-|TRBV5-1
CASSLGADTQYF
TGCGCCAGCAGCTTGGGCGCAGATACGCAGTATTTT
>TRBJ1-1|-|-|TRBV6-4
CASSRSRDRPQTEAFF
TGTGCCAGCAGTCGCTCTCGAGACAGGCCGCAGACTGAAGCTTTCTTT
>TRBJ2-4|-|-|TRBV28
CASSYFSTSGDIAKNIQYF
TGTGCCAGCAGCTACTTCTCGACATCAGGGGATATAGCCAAAAACATTCAGTACTTC
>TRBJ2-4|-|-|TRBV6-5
CASRRTVAKNIQYF
TGTGCCAGCAGAAGGACAGTAGCCAAAAACATTCAGTACTTC
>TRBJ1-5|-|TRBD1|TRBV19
CASSTGTGGVQPQHF
TGTGCCAGCAGTACCGGGACAGGGGGCGTTCAGCCCCAGCATTTT
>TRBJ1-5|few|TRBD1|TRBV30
CAATGVYGNQPQHF
TGTGCCGCAACAGGGGTGTATGGCAATCAGCCCCAGCATTTT
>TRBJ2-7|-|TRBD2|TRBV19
CASSMAGSGIIEQYF
TGTGCCAGTAGTATGGCCGGTAGCGGGATAATCGAGCAGTACTTC
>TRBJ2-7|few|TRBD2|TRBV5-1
CASSPPRMGGSSYEQYF
TGCGCCAGCAGCCCGCCCCGGATGGGGGGGAGCTCCTACGAGCAGTACTTC
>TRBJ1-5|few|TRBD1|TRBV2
CASTRQGARQPQHF
TGTGCCAGCACCAGACAGGGGGCTCGTCAGCCCCAGCATTTT
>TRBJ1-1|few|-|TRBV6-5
CASSYKGQIYTEAFF
TGTGCCAGCAGTTACAAAGGACAGATCTACACTGAAGCTTTCTTT
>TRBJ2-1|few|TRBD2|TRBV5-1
CASSSGLAESSYNEQFF
TGCGCCAGCAGCTCGGGACTAGCGGAGAGCTCCTACAATGAGCAGTTCTTC
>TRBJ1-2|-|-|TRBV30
CAWSKALGGYGYTF
TGTGCCTGGAGCAAGGCCCTGGGGGGGTATGGCTACACCTTC
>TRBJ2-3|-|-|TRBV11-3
CASSLESGSSTDTQYF
TGTGCCAGCAGCTTAGAATCCGGGTCTAGCACAGATACGCAGTATTTT